Following are 25 T cell receptor beta chains from one sample sequenced in a study of blood T cell repertoires in COVID-19. The data were produced by immunoSEQ multiplex PCR, yet TCRdb's version contains in-frame clones alone and is incomplete. The profile shows about 39,000 clones, approximately 84% of them singletons. The sequencing input was peripheral blood. These receptors were taken from a man aged 50-59 years with active or convalescent COVID-19.

The V call is TRBV7-2, the J call TRBJ1-5; D is perhaps TRBD1 (5 bases). Trimming removed 1 base at V and 3 bases at J, with 10 bases between. The CDR3 extends over 15 amino acids. Germline lookup yields CDR1 SGHTA and CDR2 FQGNSA. The CDR3 DNA reads as TGTGCCAGCAGCTTAGATCGACAGACCAATCAGCCCCAGCATTTT. As protein: CASSLDRQTNQPQHF.

The J gene is TRBJ2-2, the V gene TRBV11-1, with a tentative D call TRBD1 (6 bases). V was cut by 1 base and J by 5 bases, with 11 bases left in between. The CDR3 runs to 15 residues. In germline, CDR1 is SGHAT, CDR2 FQDESV (reference sequence). DNA of the CDR3: TGTGCCAGCAGCTTAGTGACAGGTGGAACCGGGGAGCTGTTTTTT. Its translation is CASSLVTGGTGELFF.

This clone came up once. The chain has TRBV5-1 and TRBJ1-1; TRBD1 agrees at 8 bases. Germline values: CDR1 SGHRS, CDR2 YFSETQ. The CDR3 runs 14 residues. The trim removed 3 bases at V and 4 bases at J, leaving 5 bases unmatched. The DNA for the CDR3 is TGCGCCAGCAGCTCAGACAGGGGTAGCACTGAAGCTTTCTTT. This codes for CASSSDRGSTEAFF.

This clone was recorded once. The chain has TRBV27 and TRBJ2-3, with TRBD2 as a possible D gene (5 bases). V was shortened by 6 bases and J by 0 bases, with 10 bases between the two germline ends. This CDR3 comprises 14 residues. The germline V gene has CDR1 MNHEY and CDR2 SMNVEV (reference sequence). Here the CDR3 DNA reads TGTGCCAGCAGGGGGTGGACTAGCACAGATACGCAGTATTTT. It is translated as CASRGWTSTDTQYF.

This clone came up a few times. J is TRBJ1-2 and V is TRBV10-2, with 9 bases lining up with TRBD1. V shed 2 bases and J 3 bases; nucleotides not matched to a gene: 10. The CDR3 covers 17 residues. Per the germline V gene, CDR1 is WSHSY and CDR2 is SAAADI. The CDR3 loop is CASSEGQGHRRDYGYTF. As DNA, the CDR3 is TGCGCCAGCAGTGAGGGACAGGGGCATAGAAGAGACTATGGCTACACCTTC.

The V call is TRBV6-5, the J call TRBJ1-1, with 7 bases matching TRBD1. The CDR3 length is 15 residues. CDR1 is MNHEY and CDR2 is SVGAGI in the germline V gene. The V segment lost 5 bases and the J segment 1 base; nucleotides outside the gene matches: 7. The CDR3 protein is CASSRRGQQNTEAFF. DNA for the CDR3: TGTGCCAGCAGTCGGAGGGGACAGCAGAACACTGAAGCTTTCTTT.

V is TRBV9 and J is TRBJ1-2; 7 bases line up with TRBD1. J was trimmed by 4 bases and V by 0 bases; bases with no gene match: 12. CDR3 length: 17 amino acids. Germline values: CDR1 SGDLS, CDR2 YYNGEE. CDR3 loop: CASSVEVHGTEIYGYTF. CDR3 sequence (DNA): TGTGCCAGCAGCGTAGAGGTCCACGGGACAGAGATCTATGGCTACACCTTC.

The chain uses TRBV7-8 and TRBJ1-3, with D possibly TRBD1 on 6 matching bases. Looked up from germline, CDR1 is SGHVS and CDR2 is FQNEAQ. The CDR3 has 16 amino acids. V was shortened by 3 bases and J by 0 bases, with 12 bases between the two germline ends. CDR3 in amino acids: CASSLAGQTSGNTIYF. The CDR3 region has the DNA TGTGCCAGCAGCTTGGCAGGACAGACCTCTGGAAACACCATATATTTT.

The chain employs TRBV19 and TRBJ2-5; D is possibly TRBD2 (5 bases). V lost 8 bases, J lost 6 bases, and 13 bases lay in between. The V gene's germline CDR1 is LNHDA and CDR2 SQIVND (reference sequence). The CDR3 length is 12 residues. The CDR3, as DNA: TGTGCCAGTTCGAGGGAGCGAAAGACCCAGTACTTC. This translates into CASSRERKTQYF.

The chain carries TRBV4-1 and TRBJ1-1; 7 positions match TRBD1. J was trimmed by 0 bases and V by 5 bases; bases with no gene match: 3. CDR3 length: 14 residues. Germline V lookup: CDR1 MGHRA, CDR2 YSYEKL. The CDR3 sequence is CASSTRGMNTEAFF. DNA for the CDR3: TGCGCCAGCAGCACCAGGGGGATGAACACTGAAGCTTTCTTT.

The V call is TRBV13, the J call TRBJ2-5; 9 nucleotides line up with TRBD1. Losses at the gene ends were 5 bases for V and 7 bases for J; bases not matched to a gene: 8. This CDR3 spans 14 amino acids. The germline V gene encodes CDR1 PRHDT and CDR2 FYEKMQ (reference sequence). The CDR3 DNA reads as TGTGCCAGCAGCCTTGGACAGGGGATTGCGACCCAGTACTTC. Its translation is CASSLGQGIATQYF.

This chain links TRBV3-1 (or the pseudogene TRBV3-2) with TRBJ1-3; 11 bases agree with TRBD1. The CDR3 consists of 17 residues. CDR1 and CDR2 (germline): LGHDT, YNNKEL (reference sequence). J lost 1 base, V lost 6 bases, and 8 bases had no gene match. DNA of the CDR3: TGTGCCAGCAGGGAAAGGGGACAGGGGGTTTCTGGAAACACCATATATTTT. It is translated as CASRERGQGVSGNTIYF.

The chain uses TRBV3-1 (or the pseudogene TRBV3-2) and TRBJ2-2, with D unresolved. Per germline, CDR1 LGHDT and CDR2 YNNKEL (reference sequence). The CDR3 is 15 amino acids. Between the trimmed V and J ends, which lost 4 bases and 1 base, there was a span of 10 bases. The CDR3 loop is CASSLRGWNTGELFF. DNA of the CDR3: TGTGCCAGCAGCCTTAGAGGCTGGAACACCGGGGAGCTGTTTTTT.

The table lists this clone with a few counts. V usage is TRBV15 and J usage is TRBJ2-5; D unclear. V was trimmed by 8 bases and J by 2 bases, leaving 9 bases between them. Germline CDR1 and CDR2: LNHNV and YYDKDF (reference sequence). The CDR3 runs 12 residues. The CDR3 coding sequence is TGTGCCACCTCCCTTACTCAAGAGACCCAGTACTTC. Amino acids: CATSLTQETQYF.

The V gene is TRBV3-1 (or the pseudogene TRBV3-2), the J gene TRBJ2-3, with D uncertain. Germline CDR1 and CDR2: LGHDT and YNNKEL (reference sequence). The ends were cut back, 3 bases at V and 0 bases at J, with 16 bases in the middle. This CDR3 spans 17 amino acids. The CDR3 sequence is CASSQGPFTTSTDTQYF. CDR3 in DNA: TGTGCCAGCAGCCAGGGCCCTTTCACAACTAGCACAGATACGCAGTATTTT.

The chain is built from TRBV11-2 and TRBJ2-5; maybe TRBD2 (6 bases). The CDR3 has 14 residues. The ends were cut back, 1 base at V and 5 bases at J, with 11 bases in the middle. The germline V gene has CDR1 SGHAT and CDR2 FQNNGV. CDR3 protein: CASSLGGGSETQYF. In DNA form, the CDR3 reads TGTGCCAGCAGCTTAGGTGGGGGGAGTGAGACCCAGTACTTC.

This clone came up once. The V call is TRBV5-6, the J call TRBJ2-1; TRBD1 agrees at 8 bases. V dropped 4 bases and J dropped 7; count of bases not matched to a gene: 7. The CDR3 is made up of 14 amino acids. The germline V gene encodes CDR1 SGHDT and CDR2 YYEEEE. The CDR3 protein is CASSTGQGSNEQFF. In nucleotides, the CDR3 is TGTGCCAGCAGCACCGGACAGGGCTCTAATGAGCAGTTCTTC.

As DNA, the CDR3 is TGTGCCAGTAGTACCGGGACAGGGACCTACGAGCAGTACTTC. Its translation: CASSTGTGTYEQYF. V is TRBV19 and J is TRBJ2-7; 9 bases align to TRBD1. Germline-derived CDR1 and CDR2 are LNHDA and SQIVND (reference sequence). With 4 bases clipped from V and 2 bases from J, the junction kept 3 bases outside the gene matches. The CDR3 runs 14 residues.

About this clone: A much bigger clone sits one base away, suggesting this may be a read error. This rearrangement joins TRBV10-3 to TRBJ2-7; TRBD1 matches at 10 bases. The CDR3 sequence is 12 residues long. The germline gives CDR1 ENHRY, CDR2 SYGVKD. Written as DNA, the CDR3 is TGTGTCATCCGGGACAGGGGCTACGAGCAGTACTTC. Protein sequence: CVIRDRGYEQYF.

The genes are TRBV14 and TRBJ2-1; D is unresolved. The V end lost 3 bases, the J end lost 8 bases, and 8 bases lay between the germline ends. The CDR3 consists of 12 residues. The germline gives CDR1 SGHDN, CDR2 FVKESK. The CDR3 sequence: CASSHGGHEQFF. The DNA for the CDR3 is TGTGCCAGCAGCCATGGCGGCCATGAGCAGTTCTTC.

CDR3: CASSLGVTLLYNEQFF. The CDR3 DNA reads TGTGCCAGCAGCCTTGGAGTAACCCTTCTGTATAATGAGCAGTTCTTC. This rearrangement joins TRBV7-2 to TRBJ2-1; D remains ambiguous. The length of the CDR3 is 16 residues. Germline V gene data show CDR1 as SGHTA and CDR2 as FQGNSA. V was trimmed by 5 bases and J by 7 bases, leaving 21 bases between them.

This clone has just one count. The V and J genes are TRBV10-3 and TRBJ1-1; 7 bases agree with TRBD1. The V segment lost 10 bases and the J segment 5 bases; nucleotides outside the gene matches: 10. CDR3 length equals 13 residues. Germline CDR1 ENHRY, CDR2 SYGVKD. Here the CDR3 reads CATTGDSRTEAFF. The CDR3 nucleotides read TGTGCCACCACAGGGGACAGTCGAACTGAAGCTTTCTTT.

This chain's CDR3 is CASSYWGGGTDTQYF. The CDR3 DNA reads as TGTGCCAGCAGTTACTGGGGGGGCGGCACAGATACGCAGTATTTT. The chain has TRBV6-5 and TRBJ2-3, with D possibly TRBD2 on 7 matching bases. CDR3 length: 15 residues. V lost 1 base and J 1 base, leaving 9 bases between the germline ends. Per germline, CDR1 MNHEY and CDR2 SVGAGI.

The genes are TRBV15 and TRBJ2-3; D not resolved. The CDR3 totals 13 residues. V gave up 0 bases and J gave up 6 bases, with 7 bases separating them. Germline CDR1 is LNHNV and CDR2 is YYDKDF (reference sequence). Here the CDR3 DNA reads TGTGCCACCAGCAGAGATAAGGAGGATACGCAGTATTTT. It codes for CATSRDKEDTQYF.

This clone showed up just once. The chain has TRBV15 and TRBJ1-5, with 7 bases matching TRBD1. This CDR3 is built from 19 residues. Germline assignment: CDR1 LNHNV and CDR2 YYDKDF (reference sequence). Trimming cost V 0 bases and J 0 bases; bases outside gene matches: 11. CDR3 sequence (DNA): TGTGCCACCAGCAGAGAAGGGGGCCACCACTCTTATAGCAATCAGCCCCAGCATTTT. Protein product: CATSREGGHHSYSNQPQHF.